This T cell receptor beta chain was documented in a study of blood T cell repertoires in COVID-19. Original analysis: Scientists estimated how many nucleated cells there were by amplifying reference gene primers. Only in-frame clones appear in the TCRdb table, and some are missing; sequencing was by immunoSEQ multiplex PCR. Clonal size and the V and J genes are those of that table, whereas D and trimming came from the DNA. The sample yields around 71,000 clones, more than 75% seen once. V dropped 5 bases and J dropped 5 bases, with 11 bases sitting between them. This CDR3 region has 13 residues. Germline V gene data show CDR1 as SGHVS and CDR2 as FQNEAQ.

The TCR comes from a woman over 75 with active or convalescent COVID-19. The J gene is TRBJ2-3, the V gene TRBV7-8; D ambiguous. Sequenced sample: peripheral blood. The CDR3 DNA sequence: TGTGCCAGCAGCCCCTCCCCCGGAGATACGCAGTATTTT. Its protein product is CASSPSPGDTQYF.